This is a list of T cell receptor beta chains from one sample in a study of shared clonotypes between healthy human individuals. Some clones are missing from TCRdb's copy, which holds only in-frame ones; the method was immunoSEQ multiplex PCR. The repertoire includes millions of clones, 93% of them detected once, and 0.35% to 0.5% sits in the top ten. The sequencing sample was made of naive CD4+ T cells from PBMCs. These receptors all stem from a man between 18 and 35 years old in good health. Some clones in this sample may be carry-over from other donors' samples. The CDR3 runs from the conserved cysteine through the conserved F or W. The D gene is left open where the match is weak. Only some rows state a clone size, as once, few, many or a class for expanded clones.

v_gene	d_gene	j_gene	abundance	CDR3nt	CDR3aa
TRBV29-1	-	TRBJ1-1	few	TGCAGCGTTGAATATGGGGGCACTGAAGCTTTCTTT	CSVEYGGTEAFF
TRBV28	-	TRBJ1-2	-	TGTGCCAGCAGTCATCGCAGGGGACACACCTTC	CASSHRRGHTF
TRBV30	TRBD2	TRBJ2-7	once	TGTGCCTGGAGTGTCGGGGGGTCCCGGTACGAGCAGTACTTC	CAWSVGGSRYEQYF
TRBV2	-	TRBJ1-6	-	TGTGCCAGCAGTGTAGTCGCCCGGAATTCACCCCTCCACTTT	CASSVVARNSPLHF
TRBV7-8	TRBD1	TRBJ1-1	-	TGTGCCAGCAGCCGGGGGACAGGGGGCGTTGAAGCTTTCTTT	CASSRGTGGVEAFF
TRBV11-2	TRBD2	TRBJ2-1	-	TGTGCCAGCAGCTTAGTAAGCGGGGCCCCAACCTACAATGAGCAGTTCTTC	CASSLVSGAPTYNEQFF
TRBV10-1	-	TRBJ2-5	-	TGCGCCAGCAGTCGGCGGGGCCAAGAGACCCAGTACTTC	CASSRRGQETQYF
TRBV5-1	TRBD1	TRBJ2-2	-	TGCGCCAGCAGCCCCATGGGACAGGGGTTCACCGGGGAGCTGTTTTTT	CASSPMGQGFTGELFF
TRBV2	TRBD2	TRBJ2-1	-	TGTGCCAGCAGAAGGACTAGCGGTGTCGGTGAGCAGTTCTTC	CASRRTSGVGEQFF
TRBV5-1	-	TRBJ2-2	once	TGCGCCAGCAGCTTGGCCAGGGACGGGACCCCCACCGGGGAGCTGTTTTTT	CASSLARDGTPTGELFF
TRBV7-2	TRBD2	TRBJ2-3	-	TGTGCCAGCAGTCGGACCGGGACTAGCGGGAACGCAGATACGCAGTATTTT	CASSRTGTSGNADTQYF
TRBV11-2	TRBD2	TRBJ2-7	-	TGTGCCAGCAGCTCGACTAGCGGGAGGACCTACGAGCAGTACTTC	CASSSTSGRTYEQYF
TRBV7-9	TRBD2	TRBJ2-7	-	TGTGCCAGCAGCTTAAGTCTAGCGGGCGTTTCCTACGAGCAGTACTTC	CASSLSLAGVSYEQYF
TRBV9	-	TRBJ2-3	-	TGTGCCAGCAGCCCCCGTGAGGGTAGCACAGATACGCAGTATTTT	CASSPREGSTDTQYF
TRBV11-2	-	TRBJ1-4	-	TGTGCCAGCAGCTTCGGGGGACCCGCAACTAATGAAAAACTGTTTTTT	CASSFGGPATNEKLFF
TRBV5-4	TRBD1	TRBJ1-1	-	TGTGCCAGCAGATCAGGGGGTCCCGTGGGCACTGAAGCTTTCTTT	CASRSGGPVGTEAFF
TRBV5-1	TRBD2	TRBJ2-7	-	TGCGCCAGCAGCTTAGCGGGAGGGTACGGCGAGCAGTACTTC	CASSLAGGYGEQYF
TRBV10-2	-	TRBJ1-4	-	TGCGCCAGCACGGGGGCAGGAGAAAAACTGTTTTTT	CASTGAGEKLFF
TRBV7-9	-	TRBJ2-2	-	TGTGCCAGCAGCTTAAATGGTGGAGGAGCTAACGGGGAGCTGTTTTTT	CASSLNGGGANGELFF
TRBV27	TRBD1	TRBJ1-2	-	TGTGCCAGCAGTGAACAGGGGAACTATGGCTACACCTTC	CASSEQGNYGYTF
TRBV6-6	-	TRBJ1-4	-	TGTGCCAGCTTTACAAGGGGCCTTAATGAAAAACTGTTTTTT	CASFTRGLNEKLFF
TRBV7-3	-	TRBJ2-7	-	TGTGCCAGCAGCTTACGGGGGACTTCCTACGAGCAGTACTTC	CASSLRGTSYEQYF
TRBV5-1	TRBD2	TRBJ2-5	-	TGCGCCAGCAGCCTTCGGGCCAGCGGGAGGGCCGGGGAGACCCAGTACTTC	CASSLRASGRAGETQYF
TRBV28	TRBD1	TRBJ2-5	once	TGTGCCAGCAGTTTAGAGGGGGCAGGTCGAGAGACCCAGTACTTC	CASSLEGAGRETQYF
TRBV5-1	-	TRBJ2-5	-	TGCGCCAGCATGGTTGGGGCGGAAGAGACCCAGTACTTC	CASMVGAEETQYF
TRBV7-9	TRBD2	TRBJ2-3	-	TGTGCCAGCAGCTCAACACTAGCGGCCAGCACAGATACGCAGTATTTT	CASSSTLAASTDTQYF
TRBV5-1	-	TRBJ1-4	-	TGCGCCAGCAGCTTAGCACCGGCAGCTAATGAAAAACTGTTTTTT	CASSLAPAANEKLFF
TRBV19	-	TRBJ1-1	-	TGTGCCACCGGGGGCTACGACACTGAAGCTTTCTTT	CATGGYDTEAFF
TRBV5-4	-	TRBJ2-5	-	TGTGCCAGCAGCTTCCAGGCTCAAGAGACCCAGTACTTC	CASSFQAQETQYF
TRBV7-9	-	TRBJ2-6	-	TGTGCCAGCTCTGAAGTGGAGACTGGGGCCAACGTCCTGACTTTC	CASSEVETGANVLTF
TRBV18	-	TRBJ2-3	-	TGTGCCAGCTCACCACTCAGGGGTGGCACAGATACGCAGTATTTT	CASSPLRGGTDTQYF
TRBV6-5	-	TRBJ1-5	-	TGTGCCAGCAGTTATATGGGCAATCAGCCCCAGCATTTT	CASSYMGNQPQHF
TRBV10-3	-	TRBJ2-3	-	TGTGCCATCAGTGAGTCACGGGGGCGCTCAGATACGCAGTATTTT	CAISESRGRSDTQYF
TRBV7-2	-	TRBJ2-2	-	TGTGCCAGCAGCTTAGACGGGACAACTCCCGGGGAGCTGTTTTTT	CASSLDGTTPGELFF
TRBV6-4	TRBD1	TRBJ1-1	-	TGTGCCAGCAGTGCCGGGACAGGGGAAACTGAAGCTTTCTTT	CASSAGTGETEAFF
TRBV5-1	-	TRBJ2-7	-	TGCGCCAGCAGCTTGGAACAGAGCTACGAGCAGTACTTC	CASSLEQSYEQYF
TRBV6-5	-	TRBJ1-2	-	TGTGCCAGCAGTTGGACGCACAAGGGTGGCTACACCTTC	CASSWTHKGGYTF
TRBV10-3	TRBD2	TRBJ2-2	-	TGTGCCATCAGTGAGGTAGCGGGAGCTCCCGGGGAGCTGTTTTTT	CAISEVAGAPGELFF
TRBV7-8	-	TRBJ2-3	-	TGTGCCAGCAGCCGGTGGGAGGGGGGCTCAGATACGCAGTATTTT	CASSRWEGGSDTQYF
TRBV28	TRBD1	TRBJ1-4	-	TGTGCCAGCAGACCCCAGGGGGTGAGGAATGAAAAACTGTTTTTT	CASRPQGVRNEKLFF